This T cell receptor beta chain was identified during a study of patients and donors after allogeneic stem cell transplantation. TCRdb reprocessed the RT-PCR reads via MiXCR and lists one record per CDR3 protein. The table includes about 200,000 distinct CDR3 sequences, around two fifths detected once. The CDR3 covers 16 residues. Germline V gives CDR1 MNHNY, CDR2 SVGAGI (reference sequence). V lost 6 bases and J lost 0; bases outside the gene matches: 5. Source material: blood, either unsorted or a sorted T cell fraction (not recorded which). This chain links TRBV6-6 with TRBJ1-4; TRBD1 aligns across 9 bases. This TCR came from a human donor who was either an allogeneic HSCT recipient or a stem cell or donor lymphocyte infusion donor (not recorded which). It is not recorded whose cells these are; they may come from a transplant donor. The CDR3 DNA is TGTGCCAGCAGGGTGGGACAGGGAGCAACTAATGAAAAACTGTTTTTT. This sequence encodes CASRVGQGATNEKLFF.